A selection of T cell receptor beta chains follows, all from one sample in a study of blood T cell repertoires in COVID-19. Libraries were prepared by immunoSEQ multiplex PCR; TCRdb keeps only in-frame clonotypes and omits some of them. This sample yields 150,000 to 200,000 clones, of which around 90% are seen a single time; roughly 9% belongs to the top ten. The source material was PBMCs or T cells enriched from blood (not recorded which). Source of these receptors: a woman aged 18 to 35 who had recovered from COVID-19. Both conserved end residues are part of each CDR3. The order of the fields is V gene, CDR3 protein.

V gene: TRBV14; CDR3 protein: CASSQDLARRNTIYF
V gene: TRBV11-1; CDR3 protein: CASSPRTATNTEAFF
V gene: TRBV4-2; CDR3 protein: CASSPRKGGTDTQYF
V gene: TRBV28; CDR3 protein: CASSLATNTEAFF
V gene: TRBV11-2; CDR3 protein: CASSATGTSTDTQYF
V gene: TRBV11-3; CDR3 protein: CASSPTSGSYEQYF
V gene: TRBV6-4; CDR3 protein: CASSWTENTGELFF
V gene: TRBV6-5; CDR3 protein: CASNSITGRGYEQYF
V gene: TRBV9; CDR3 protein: CASSPPTGTDTQYF
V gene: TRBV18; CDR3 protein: CASSPTTPKEEQYF
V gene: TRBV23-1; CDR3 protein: CASRGRTEAFRKAGPNYGYTF
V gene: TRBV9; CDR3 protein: CASSAGQANSPLHF
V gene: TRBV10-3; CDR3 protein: CAISERQGAESNYGYTF
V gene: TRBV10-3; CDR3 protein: CAIRSRGGGGDTQYF
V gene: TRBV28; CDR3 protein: CASSLMLAGGPIQETQYF
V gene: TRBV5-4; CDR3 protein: CASSLGRGDSPLHF
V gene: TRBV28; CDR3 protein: CASARGYTGELFF